The rows below give T cell receptor beta chains drawn from one sample of a study of T cells in Graves' hyperthyroidism and ophthalmopathy. Via MiXCR, TCRdb re-called the multiplex PCR reads, giving one row per CDR3 protein. The top ten hold 29% of the sample, which has fewer than 200,000 distinct CDR3 sequences, about 18% seen once. Sequencing was carried out using blood. Receptors were obtained from a woman between 50 and 59 years old with Graves' hyperthyroidism. Each CDR3 is given with its conserved first and last residue.

TRBJ2-3,TRBV2,CASTTSGGLDTQYF
TRBJ1-3,TRBV6-6,CASSYNRQKSGNTIYF
TRBJ1-5,TRBV7-8,CASSSRPTQPQHF
TRBJ2-1,TRBV13,CASSLGVSGGASSYNEQFF
TRBJ1-1,TRBV19,CASSSGHLNTEAFF
TRBJ2-3,TRBV6-1,CASSETSGGADTQYF
TRBJ2-3,TRBV2,CASSVGTTTDTQYF
TRBJ2-7,TRBV28,CASSLFARQGVLSDEQYF
TRBJ2-7,TRBV19,CASSTGGTSSYEQYF
TRBJ1-4,TRBV7-8,CASSLAHNEKLFF
TRBJ2-7,TRBV4-1,CASSQATGTGSHEQYF
TRBJ2-7,TRBV6-5,CASSSSGALYEQYF
TRBJ2-5,TRBV9,CASSVGGYTRETQYF
TRBJ2-3,TRBV2,CASSVEALMTDTQYF
TRBJ1-2,TRBV3-1,CASSQVTGVDYGYTF
TRBJ1-5,TRBV12-3/TRBV12-4,CASSTGGFEPQHF
TRBJ1-5,TRBV28,CASRKYLQGFNQPQHF
TRBJ1-3,TRBV12-3/TRBV12-4,CASSSGQGSIYF
TRBJ2-1,TRBV24-1,CATSDTSMGSRFHDEQFF
TRBJ1-4,TRBV12-3/TRBV12-4,CASSYRTGLGQATNEKLFF
TRBJ2-7,TRBV19,CASSHQGTPYEQYF
TRBJ2-3,TRBV11-1,CASSLKLGGRTDTQYF
TRBJ2-5,TRBV5-6,CASSRYPLAGGETQYF
TRBJ1-1,TRBV24-1,CATSENIYPVGAFF
TRBJ2-3,TRBV18,CASSLAGTRMSDTQYF
TRBJ2-1,TRBV7-9,CASSPPTGSSYNEQFF
TRBJ1-2,TRBV6-2/TRBV6-3,CASAYSGTGVNTF
TRBJ2-3,TRBV11-2,CASSFRGVSDTRYF
TRBJ2-3,TRBV6-1,CASSDPASGAGDTQYF
TRBJ2-5,TRBV3-1,CASSQTMQETQYF
TRBJ2-5,TRBV2,CASSLGLAETQYF
TRBJ1-1,TRBV7-3,CASSSLLNTEAFF
TRBJ2-7,TRBV18,CASSPRVGQGTYEQYF
TRBJ2-5,TRBV7-3,CASSLFGGAETQYF
TRBJ2-5,TRBV4-1,CASSQDPRAGGLETQYF
TRBJ1-1,TRBV18,CASSPLPGGDTEAFF
TRBJ1-2,TRBV6-5,CASSYSMTGSYGYTF
TRBJ1-4,TRBV6-1,CASREQAATNEKLFF
TRBJ1-1,TRBV27,CASRGGWNTEAFF
TRBJ2-3,TRBV27,CASSYLSGAGTDTQYF
TRBJ2-1,TRBV20-1,CSAKEGGEQFF
TRBJ1-4,TRBV20-1,CSARTVTLGEKLFF
TRBJ2-7,TRBV20-1,CSARERPAVYEQYF
TRBJ1-4,TRBV5-6,CASSYEQGNEKLFF
TRBJ2-2,TRBV6-2/TRBV6-3,CASNQGANTGELFF
TRBJ2-5,TRBV7-2,CASSPGQANQETQYF
TRBJ2-7,TRBV15,CATSFGQGEPYEQYF
TRBJ1-2,TRBV29-1,CSVPGGPAHGYTF
TRBJ1-5,TRBV5-1,CASSEGSYQPQHF
TRBJ2-7,TRBV28,CASSRTTGPYEQYF
TRBJ2-1,TRBV6-1,CASSWETRGNEQFF
TRBJ1-3,TRBV18,CASSPNGVAGNTIYF
TRBJ2-7,TRBV27,CASSPPGTLAYEQYF
TRBJ2-7,TRBV7-9,CASSMGLAVIYEQYF
TRBJ2-7,TRBV2,CASGRDAGSYEQYF